The source of this TCR beta chain is a study of shared clonotypes between healthy human individuals. TCRdb's copy holds only in-frame clones and misses some; the assay was immunoSEQ multiplex PCR. The table includes approximately 2.3 million clones, just over 90% detected once. J lost 3 bases, V lost 3 bases, and 6 bases had no gene match. The CDR3 length is 15 residues. The germline gives CDR1 SGHRS, CDR2 YFSETQ. Material for sequencing was naive CD4+ T cells from PBMCs. Noted subset: CD45RA+ positively selected. This TCR derives from a man aged 18 to 29 in good health. Some clones in this sample may be carry-over from other donors' samples. The V and J genes are TRBV5-1 and TRBJ2-7; TRBD1 matches at 10 bases. The CDR3 spells CASSSPGQGNYEQYF. DNA of the CDR3: TGCGCCAGCAGCTCACCGGGACAGGGGAACTACGAGCAGTACTTC.